The 32 T cell receptor beta chains given below trace back to one sample, sequenced in a study of T cells after yellow fever vaccination. Each CDR3 protein gets one entry after TCRdb re-called the 5' RACE reads with MiXCR. The sample has 250,000 to 300,000 distinct CDR3 sequences; 10% to 15% are singletons. The material was CD4+ T cells sorted from PBMCs, obtained 45 days after the yellow fever booster vaccination. The receptors originated from a man younger than 40 who received the YFV17D yellow fever vaccine.

In this sample, this clonotype turned up a few times. The CDR3 loop reads CASRGGGTSYNEQFF. Written as DNA, the CDR3 is TGTGCCAGCAGGGGGGGCGGGACCTCCTACAATGAGCAGTTCTTC. V gene TRBV6-1 combines with J gene TRBJ2-1; D might be TRBD1 or TRBD2, each matching 6 bases. Germline V gives CDR1 MNHNS, CDR2 SASEGT. V lost 6 bases to trimming and J lost 0 bases, with 12 bases between them. This CDR3 spans 15 amino acids.

Only a few counts were recorded for this clonotype. The rearrangement uses TRBV5-1 and TRBJ1-1, with TRBD1 as a possible D gene (5 bases). V was clipped by 2 bases and J by 5 bases, with 13 bases between them. The CDR3 totals 14 residues. Germline values: CDR1 SGHRS, CDR2 YFSETQ. The CDR3 reads CASSFYRGRTEAFF. In DNA form, the CDR3 reads TGCGCCAGCAGCTTTTATCGGGGGAGGACTGAAGCTTTCTTT.

Concerning this clonotype: One end of the junction varies from germline; a read error may be responsible. The chain has TRBV12-3 or TRBV12-4 and TRBJ2-1; unclear D gene. The CDR3 length is 15 residues. CDR3 nucleotides: TGTGCCAGCAGTTTAGGCATGGGCCTCCCCAATGGGCAGTTCTTC. Protein: CASSLGMGLPNGQFF.

V and J are TRBV9 and TRBJ2-1; 9 positions match TRBD1. With 2 bases clipped from V and 8 bases from J, the junction kept 2 bases outside the gene matches. This CDR3 comprises 13 residues. Germline CDR1 and CDR2: SGDLS and YYNGEE. CDR3 loop: CASSVDRGDEQFF. The CDR3 DNA follows: TGTGCCAGCAGCGTCGACAGGGGGGATGAGCAGTTCTTC.

This clonotype came up many times. The CDR3 sequence: CASSFTGTAEQFF. Here the CDR3 DNA reads TGTGCCAGCAGCTTTACCGGGACAGCCGAGCAGTTCTTC. The rearrangement links TRBV7-2 to TRBJ2-1, with 7 positions matching TRBD1. This CDR3 region has 13 residues. Germline CDR1 and CDR2: SGHTA and FQGNSA. V lost 3 bases and J lost 10; bases outside the gene matches: 6. The complete variable domain, with remaining parts taken from reference TRBV7-2 and TRBJ2-1, reads GAGVSQSPSNKVTEKGKDVELRCDPISGHTALYWYRQSLGQGLEFLIYFQGNSAPDKSGLPSDRFSAERTGGSVSTLTIQRTQQEDSAVYLCASSFTGTAEQFFGPGTRLTVL.

The sample holds many counts of this clonotype. V gene TRBV12-3 or TRBV12-4 combines with J gene TRBJ2-7, with D unclear. Trimming took 3 bases from V and 5 from J, leaving 8 bases between them. The CDR3 length is 12 residues. The CDR3 nucleotides are TGTGCCAGCAGTTTGATCGGAGACGAGCAGTACTTC. This gives the protein CASSLIGDEQYF.

At least ten counts were recorded for this clonotype. The chain combines TRBV20-1 with TRBJ2-5, with TRBD2 identical over 7 bases. CDR1 is DFQATT, CDR2 SNEGSKA, per germline (reference sequence). V was pared by 5 bases and J by 5 bases, with 17 bases of the junction left unmatched. This CDR3 is 16 amino acids long. Here the CDR3 DNA reads TGCAGTGCTCAACTCCCTAGCGGCGGGGTGGGGGAGACCCAGTACTTC. Its translation: CSAQLPSGGVGETQYF.

The chain carries TRBV12-3 or TRBV12-4 and TRBJ2-3; 13 nucleotides align to TRBD2. J was trimmed by 1 base and V by 3 bases; bases with no gene match: 13. The CDR3 sequence is 20 residues long. This CDR3 is CASSFSRGKGLAGRTDTQYF. In nucleotides, the CDR3 is TGTGCCAGCAGTTTTAGCCGCGGCAAGGGACTAGCGGGACGCACAGATACGCAGTATTTT.

In its sample, this clonotype was seen a few times. The V call is TRBV11-2, the J call TRBJ2-1, with D possibly matching TRBD2 (5 bases). V gave up 5 bases and J gave up 3 bases, with 14 bases separating them. CDR1 is SGHAT, CDR2 FQNNGV, per germline. The CDR3 is 15 residues long. CDR3 sequence reads: CASSRRQRDYNEQFF. The CDR3 DNA follows: TGTGCCAGCAGCAGGCGGCAACGGGACTACAATGAGCAGTTCTTC.

The chain recombines TRBV27 with TRBJ2-1, with 8 positions matching TRBD2. Germline V CDR1 and CDR2: MNHEY, SMNVEV (reference sequence). The CDR3 sequence is 18 residues long. The trim removed 6 bases at V and 0 bases at J, leaving 13 bases unmatched. CDR3 loop: CASSIGLAGVSSYNEQFF. The CDR3 DNA reads TGTGCCAGCAGCATAGGGCTAGCGGGTGTTAGCTCCTACAATGAGCAGTTCTTC.

This clonotype has only a few counts. V gene TRBV4-1 combines with J gene TRBJ2-7; D is undetermined. The V end was cut by 1 base, the J end by 2 bases, with 12 bases between. This CDR3 spans 15 amino acids. Germline lookup yields CDR1 MGHRA and CDR2 YSYEKL. CDR3 protein: CASSQVETAAYEQYF. The CDR3 DNA reads TGCGCCAGCAGCCAAGTAGAAACAGCTGCCTACGAGCAGTACTTC.

This chain uses TRBV7-2 with TRBJ2-7, with TRBD1 identical over 10 bases. V trimming: 2 bases; J trimming: 5 bases; junction bases outside the gene matches: 6. The CDR3 has 15 amino acids. The germline gives CDR1 SGHTA, CDR2 FQGNSA. CDR3 sequence reads: CASSLFSGTGDEQYF. CDR3 sequence (DNA): TGTGCCAGCAGCTTATTTTCCGGGACAGGGGACGAGCAGTACTTC.

This clonotype appeared many times. The chain couples TRBV6-2 or TRBV6-3 to TRBJ2-5, with unresolved D. This CDR3 comprises 13 residues. Trimming removed 7 bases at V and 0 bases at J, with 9 bases between. The V gene's germline CDR1 is MNHEY and CDR2 SVGEGT. The CDR3 coding sequence is TGTGCCAGCACCGTTCGGTACCAAGAGACCCAGTACTTC. Protein product: CASTVRYQETQYF.

This clonotype was seen many times. This chain connects TRBV29-1 to TRBJ2-3, with 7 bases matching TRBD2. This CDR3 spans 14 amino acids. With V trimmed by 6 bases and J by 2 bases, 8 bases remained unmatched. CDR1 SQVTM and CDR2 ANQGSEA come from the germline V gene. The CDR3 sequence is CSVAPSGLTDTQYF. The CDR3 coding sequence is TGCAGCGTAGCCCCTAGCGGACTCACAGATACGCAGTATTTT.

This clonotype has only a few counts. The V gene is TRBV7-2, the J gene TRBJ2-7; unclear D gene. The CDR3 runs 12 residues. V was clipped by 5 bases and J by 6 bases, with 11 bases between them. Germline CDR1 reads SGHTA; CDR2 reads FQGNSA. DNA of the CDR3: TGTGCCAGCAGCCCCTTGGCGCGCGAGCAGTACTTC. It is translated as CASSPLAREQYF.

V and J are TRBV11-3 and TRBJ2-1, with D possibly being TRBD1 or TRBD2 (5 bases each). The V gene lost 5 bases and the J gene lost 7 bases, with 18 bases spanning the gap. Germline V lookup: CDR1 SGHNT, CDR2 YENEEA. This CDR3 contains 15 residues. The CDR3 spells CASSPGRARDNEQFF. The CDR3 coding sequence is TGTGCCAGCAGCCCGGGACGGGCCAGAGATAATGAGCAGTTCTTC.

This clonotype was counted between two and nine times. V and J are TRBV7-9 and TRBJ1-3; TRBD1 aligns across 7 bases. V was pared by 7 bases and J by 2 bases, with 5 bases of the junction left unmatched. CDR3 length: 14 amino acids. The germline CDR1 and CDR2 sequences are SEHNR and FQNEAQ (reference sequence). The DNA for the CDR3 is TGTGCCAGCAACGAAAGGGGGCCTGGAAACACCATATATTTT. It codes for CASNERGPGNTIYF.

The gene calls are TRBV20-1 and TRBJ2-7; perhaps TRBD2 as D (6 bases). V was trimmed by 2 bases and J by 3 bases, leaving 20 bases between them. Per the germline V gene, CDR1 is DFQATT and CDR2 is SNEGSKA (reference sequence). The CDR3 spans 16 residues. DNA of the CDR3: TGCAGTGCTAGAAACCCTTCCGGGACTCGCTACTACGAGCAGTACTTC. Its translation is CSARNPSGTRYYEQYF.

This sequence joins TRBV20-1 and TRBJ2-5; D is ambiguous. Trimming pared 6 bases from V and 0 bases from J, leaving 8 bases between. The CDR3 runs 12 residues. Germline V gives CDR1 DFQATT, CDR2 SNEGSKA (reference sequence). The CDR3, as DNA: TGCAGTGCGTCGGCAGACCAAGAGACCCAGTACTTC. This sequence encodes CSASADQETQYF.

The chain recombines TRBV7-2 with TRBJ2-5; D assignment may be TRBD1 or TRBD2 (5 bases each). V was clipped by 5 bases and J by 7 bases, with 20 bases between them. Germline V gene data show CDR1 as SGHTA and CDR2 as FQGNSA. CDR3 size: 15 residues. CDR3 coding DNA: TGTGCCAGCAGCCGGGGCGGCGGAAACGCAGGGACCCAGTACTTC. Translating gives CASSRGGGNAGTQYF.

The rearrangement links TRBV6-1 to TRBJ2-1; the match to TRBD2 covers 8 bases. The CDR3 contains 15 residues. V trimming: 3 bases; J trimming: 6 bases; junction bases outside the gene matches: 7. Germline V gene lookup returns CDR1 MNHNS and CDR2 SASEGT. The CDR3 region is CASSDSGLATNEQFF. The CDR3 coding sequence is TGTGCCAGCAGTGATTCAGGACTAGCAACCAATGAGCAGTTCTTC.

This clonotype was observed a few times. The gene calls are TRBV11-2 and TRBJ2-1, with a weak D call TRBD2 (6 bases). The length of the CDR3 is 13 residues. Germline V gene data show CDR1 as SGHAT and CDR2 as FQNNGV. V gave up 8 bases and J gave up 6 bases, with 14 bases separating them. The CDR3 reads CASLPGTFNEQFF. The DNA of the CDR3 is TGTGCCAGCCTCCCCGGGACTTTCAATGAGCAGTTCTTC.

There are a few counts of this clonotype. The V and J genes are TRBV20-1 and TRBJ2-5; D assignment may be TRBD1 or TRBD2 (5 bases each). This CDR3 comprises 15 residues. The germline V gene encodes CDR1 DFQATT and CDR2 SNEGSKA (reference sequence). Deletions cut 0 bases from V and 4 bases from J, with 15 bases between. The CDR3 reads CSARDPGTPLETQYF. CDR3 nucleotides: TGCAGTGCTAGAGATCCCGGGACCCCGCTAGAGACCCAGTACTTC.

The chain combines TRBV5-1 with TRBJ1-2, with D hard to call. This CDR3 is 12 amino acids long. Germline V CDR1 and CDR2: SGHRS, YFSETQ. V lost 4 bases and J 3 bases, leaving 7 bases between the germline ends. The CDR3 DNA reads as TGCGCCAGCAGCGAGGCAGACTATGGCTACACCTTC. This gives the protein CASSEADYGYTF.

In its sample, this clonotype was seen a few times. This chain connects TRBV20-1 to TRBJ1-6; no reliable D call. V was shortened by 6 bases and J by 14 bases, with 23 bases between the two germline ends. CDR1 and CDR2 (germline): DFQATT, SNEGSKA (reference sequence). This CDR3 region has 14 residues. The CDR3 DNA reads as TGCAGTGCAATAGTCGACTCGACGGGAAGCGCCCTCCACTTT. Amino acid sequence: CSAIVDSTGSALHF.

This clonotype was observed at least ten times. The V gene is TRBV5-1, the J gene TRBJ2-1; a weak D match, TRBD2 (6 bases). V was cut by 0 bases and J by 5 bases, with 12 bases left in between. This CDR3 contains 15 residues. CDR1 is SGHRS, CDR2 YFSETQ, per germline. CDR3 amino acids: CASSLVPGLHNEQFF. CDR3 DNA sequence: TGCGCCAGCAGCTTGGTCCCGGGACTCCACAATGAGCAGTTCTTC.

This clonotype showed up just a few times. The V call is TRBV7-2, the J call TRBJ2-3; tentative D call: TRBD2 (6 bases). The CDR3 is 15 amino acids. The V and J ends lost 4 bases and 6 bases respectively, with 17 bases between them. Per the germline V gene, CDR1 is SGHTA and CDR2 is FQGNSA. CDR3 loop: CASSSDLWAGDTQYF. The CDR3 nucleotides are TGTGCCAGCAGCTCAGACCTTTGGGCGGGGGATACGCAGTATTTT.

The chain combines TRBV29-1 with TRBJ2-5, with 8 bases matching TRBD1. Germline loops: CDR1 SQVTM, CDR2 ANQGSEA. V was pared by 7 bases and J by 5 bases, with 9 bases of the junction left unmatched. The CDR3 contains 13 residues. The CDR3 nucleotides read TGCAGCGCAGACAGGGGAAGGATGGAGACCCAGTACTTC. Protein: CSADRGRMETQYF.

The chain couples TRBV12-3 or TRBV12-4 to TRBJ2-4, with D perhaps matching TRBD1 or TRBD2 (6 bases each). Trimming removed 3 bases at V and 9 bases at J, with 12 bases between. The CDR3 extends over 13 amino acids. The CDR3 DNA follows: TGTGCCAGCAGTTTGGAAGGGGGAGGCATTCAGTACTTC. Its translation: CASSLEGGGIQYF.

V usage is TRBV28 and J usage is TRBJ1-2, with D unclear. Trimming cost V 7 bases and J 4 bases, with 16 bases left between them. This CDR3 is 14 amino acids long. Germline-derived CDR1 and CDR2 are MDHEN and SYDVKM. The CDR3 loop is CASTQLGEGYGYTF. The CDR3 nucleotides read TGTGCCAGCACCCAGTTAGGAGAGGGCTATGGCTACACCTTC.

The CDR3 protein is CASSRLAGASGELFF. The CDR3 DNA reads as TGTGCCAGCAGCAGACTAGCGGGAGCGTCCGGGGAGCTGTTTTTT. The chain has TRBV28 and TRBJ2-2; 12 bases are shared with TRBD2. The V gene end was trimmed by 6 bases and the J gene end by 6 bases; junction bases not matched to a gene: 5. CDR3 length: 15 residues. The V gene's germline CDR1 is MDHEN and CDR2 SYDVKM.

This clonotype was observed a few times. The chain combines TRBV11-3 with TRBJ2-2, with 7 positions matching TRBD2. The germline gives CDR1 SGHNT, CDR2 YENEEA. The length of the CDR3 is 15 residues. V trimming: 4 bases; J trimming: 5 bases; junction bases outside the gene matches: 7. This CDR3 reads CASSSGAGETGELFF. As DNA, the CDR3 is TGTGCCAGCAGCTCCGGGGCGGGAGAGACCGGGGAGCTGTTTTTT.